The source of this TCR beta chain is a study of blood T cell repertoires in COVID-19. V lost 5 bases and J lost 2; bases outside the gene matches: 2. This CDR3 is built from 13 residues. The protocol was immunoSEQ multiplex PCR, while the TCRdb copy is restricted to in-frame clones and leaves out a portion. The sample includes under 200,000 clones, around 80% seen only once; the top ten take around 8%. The receptor was derived from a woman aged 55-70 years with COVID-19, enrolled during active disease. The V gene is TRBV12-3 or TRBV12-4, the J gene TRBJ2-5; 7 bases are a match to TRBD1. What was sequenced was peripheral blood. The CDR3 reads CASSRGQQETQYF. CDR3 coding DNA: TGTGCCAGCAGTAGGGGACAGCAAGAGACCCAGTACTTC.